The present TCR beta chain was sequenced within a study of shared clonotypes between healthy human individuals. General study points: Generation probability values for non-shared clonotypes were lower than those for clonotypes shared by all four donors.

The V end lost 1 base, the J end lost 6 bases, and 7 bases lay between the germline ends. The CDR3 is made up of 13 amino acids. CDR1 and CDR2 (germline): SGHVS, FNYEAQ. Comments on this clone: The antigen remains unidentified.

Sorted-subset replicate PCR reactions contained roughly 200 ng DNA, corresponding to approximately 30,000 T cell genomes. Some clones are missing from TCRdb's copy, which holds only in-frame ones; the method was immunoSEQ multiplex PCR. The sample lists approximately 1.5 million clones; approximately 98.5% were seen once. The chain employs TRBV7-6 and TRBJ2-1; no clear D gene. The receptor comes from a man younger than 45 in good health. Sample: naive CD4+ T cells sorted from blood. The subset is: CD45RA+ positively selected. The CDR3 is CASSLGLGNEQFF. The CDR3 bases are TGTGCCAGCAGCTTAGGTCTAGGCAATGAGCAGTTCTTC.